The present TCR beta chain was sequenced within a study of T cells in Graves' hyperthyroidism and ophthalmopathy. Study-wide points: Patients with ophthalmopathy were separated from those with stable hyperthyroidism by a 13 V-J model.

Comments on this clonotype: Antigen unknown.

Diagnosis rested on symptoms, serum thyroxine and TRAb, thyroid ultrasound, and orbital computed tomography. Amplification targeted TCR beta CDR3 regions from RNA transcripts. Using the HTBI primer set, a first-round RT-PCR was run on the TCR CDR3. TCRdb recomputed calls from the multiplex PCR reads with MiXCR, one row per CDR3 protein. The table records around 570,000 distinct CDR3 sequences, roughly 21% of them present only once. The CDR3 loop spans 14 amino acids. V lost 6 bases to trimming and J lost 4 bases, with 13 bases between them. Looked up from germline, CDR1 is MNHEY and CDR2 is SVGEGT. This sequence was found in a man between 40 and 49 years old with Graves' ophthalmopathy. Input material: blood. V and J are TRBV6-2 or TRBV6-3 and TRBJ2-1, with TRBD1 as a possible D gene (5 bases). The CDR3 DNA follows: TGTGCCAGCAGACAGGATGGGGTTTACAATGAGCAGTTCTTC. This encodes CASRQDGVYNEQFF.